Below, 11 T cell receptor beta chains from the same sample are listed, as sequenced in a study of blood T cell repertoires in COVID-19. The assay was immunoSEQ multiplex PCR, and TCRdb's table has in-frame clones only and misses some. The sample carries about 89,000 clones, more than 80% recorded once. Sequenced input: peripheral blood. The source of these receptors is a woman at least 80 years old with acute or convalescent COVID-19.

As DNA, the CDR3 is TGTGCCAGCAGCTTACTACTGACAGGAGAGAGAAAAGCTTTCTTT. It codes for CASSLLLTGERKAFF. The V and J genes are TRBV5-8 and TRBJ1-1; a possible D gene is TRBD1 (6 bases). V shed 2 bases and J shed 9 bases, with 20 bases lying between them. This CDR3 comprises 15 residues. Per the germline V gene, CDR1 is SGHTS and CDR2 is YDEGEE.

The genes are TRBV5-1 and TRBJ1-6, with 7 bases aligning to TRBD1. The CDR3 has 14 amino acids. With V trimmed by 4 bases and J by 6 bases, 4 bases remained unmatched. In germline, CDR1 is SGHRS, CDR2 YFSETQ. The CDR3 loop reads CASSPGTANSPLHF. Here the CDR3 DNA reads TGCGCCAGCAGCCCAGGGACAGCTAATTCACCCCTCCACTTT. Combining the CDR3 with reference TRBV5-1 and TRBJ1-6 gives the whole variable domain KAGVTQTPRYLIKTRGQQVTLSCSPISGHRSVSWYQQTPGQGLQFLFEYFSETQRNKGNFPGRFSGRQFSNSRSEMNVSTLELGDSALYLCASSPGTANSPLHFGNGTRLTVT.

This chain connects TRBV6-5 to TRBJ1-6; D not resolved. The CDR3 has 15 residues. Trimming cost V 7 bases and J 4 bases, with 14 bases left between them. The germline V gene encodes CDR1 MNHEY and CDR2 SVGAGI. CDR3 amino acids: CASTAAGTYNSPLHF. As DNA, the CDR3 is TGTGCCAGCACAGCGGCAGGCACGTATAATTCACCCCTCCACTTT.

The chain couples TRBV23-1 to TRBJ2-5, with 9 bases that match TRBD2. TRBV23-1 is filed as an ORF, its function uncertain. The CDR3 runs to 17 residues. V trimming: 4 bases; J trimming: 5 bases; junction bases outside the gene matches: 14. Here the CDR3 DNA reads TGCGCCAGCAGTCGCTGCTTAGCGGGAGCGAGAGGTGAGACCCAGTACTTC. Its protein is CASSRCLAGARGETQYF.

The chain couples TRBV6-5 to TRBJ2-7, with unresolved D. This CDR3 has 14 amino acids. The ends were cut back, 5 bases at V and 4 bases at J, with 15 bases in the middle. CDR1 and CDR2 (germline): MNHEY, SVGAGI. The CDR3: CASSQERNSYEQYF. The DNA for the CDR3 is TGTGCCAGCAGTCAGGAAAGGAATTCATACGAGCAGTACTTC.

The chain is built from TRBV3-1 (or the pseudogene TRBV3-2) and TRBJ2-3; maybe TRBD2 (6 bases). The CDR3 length is 15 residues. Trimming shortened V by 4 bases and J by 5 bases, and 16 bases separated the two germline ends. Germline values: CDR1 LGHDT, CDR2 YNNKEL (reference sequence). The CDR3 is CASSRRDRGIDTQYF. The CDR3 DNA reads TGTGCCAGCAGCCGTCGGGACCGCGGGATAGATACGCAGTATTTT.

This rearrangement joins TRBV9 to TRBJ2-3; a possible D gene is TRBD1 (6 bases). Germline V lookup: CDR1 SGDLS, CDR2 YYNGEE. CDR3 length: 15 amino acids. V was trimmed by 0 bases and J by 0 bases, leaving 8 bases between them. CDR3 DNA: TGTGCCAGCAGCGTAGTCGGACAGAGCACAGATACGCAGTATTTT. This sequence encodes CASSVVGQSTDTQYF.

The genes are TRBV15 and TRBJ2-1, with 8 bases matching TRBD1. The CDR3 runs to 14 residues. The V gene end was trimmed by 1 base and the J gene end by 6 bases; junction bases not matched to a gene: 2. Germline V gene sequence: CDR1 LNHNV, CDR2 YYDKDF (reference sequence). The DNA of the CDR3 is TGTGCCACCAGCAGAGCCACAGGGGGCAATGAGCAGTTCTTC. It encodes CATSRATGGNEQFF. The full variable domain, with the rest looked up from reference TRBV15 and TRBJ2-1, is DAMVIQNPRYQVTQFGKPVTLSCSQTLNHNVMYWYQQKSSQAPKLLFHYYDKDFNNEADTPDNFQSRRPNTSFCFLDIRSPGLGDTAMYLCATSRATGGNEQFFGPGTRLTVL.

The chain carries TRBV11-2 and TRBJ2-3; 12 bases agree with TRBD2. Germline CDR1 and CDR2: SGHAT and FQNNGV. The CDR3 covers 15 residues. J was trimmed by 6 bases and V by 4 bases; bases with no gene match: 5. CDR3 sequence: CASSYRTSGADTQYF. The CDR3 coding sequence is TGTGCCAGCAGCTACCGGACTAGCGGGGCCGATACGCAGTATTTT.

The rearrangement links TRBV5-1 to TRBJ2-5; 13 bases fit TRBD2. CDR3 length: 18 amino acids. Germline V gives CDR1 SGHRS, CDR2 YFSETQ. J lost 2 bases, V lost 3 bases, and 10 bases had no gene match. The CDR3 sequence: CASSSQPPGLAGQETQYF. The CDR3 DNA follows: TGCGCCAGCAGCTCCCAGCCACCGGGACTAGCGGGGCAAGAGACCCAGTACTTC.

This clone showed up just once. The chain links TRBV5-1 to TRBJ2-5, with 8 positions matching TRBD2. J gave up 1 base and V 0 bases, and 5 bases lay outside the gene matches. CDR3 length: 16 amino acids. From germline, CDR1 is SGHRS and CDR2 YFSETQ. The CDR3, as DNA: TGCGCCAGCAGCTTGGGGTCGGGAGGGGTCCAAGAGACCCAGTACTTC. Its translation: CASSLGSGGVQETQYF. The whole variable domain, remainder taken from reference TRBV5-1 and TRBJ2-5, is KAGVTQTPRYLIKTRGQQVTLSCSPISGHRSVSWYQQTPGQGLQFLFEYFSETQRNKGNFPGRFSGRQFSNSRSEMNVSTLELGDSALYLCASSLGSGGVQETQYFGPGTRLLVL.